A single sample is the source of the 3 T cell receptor beta chains below, sequenced in a study of blood T cell repertoires in COVID-19. Libraries were prepared by immunoSEQ multiplex PCR; TCRdb keeps only in-frame clonotypes and omits some of them. The sample contains roughly 75,000 clones, over 80% of which appear only once. The material sequenced was peripheral blood. Source of these receptors: a man between 50 and 59 years old with COVID-19, enrolled during active disease.

The genes are TRBV6-5 and TRBJ2-7; 7 nucleotides agree with TRBD2. Germline V gene lookup returns CDR1 MNHEY and CDR2 SVGAGI. This CDR3 has 12 residues. The trim removed 8 bases at V and 4 bases at J, leaving 5 bases unmatched. CDR3 nucleotide sequence: TGTGCCAGCCACCGGCGGGAGTACGAGCAGTACTTC. Encoded protein: CASHRREYEQYF.

The rearrangement links TRBV14 to TRBJ2-1; tentatively, D is TRBD2 (6 bases). Germline V gene lookup returns CDR1 SGHDN and CDR2 FVKESK. The CDR3 is 14 residues long. Trimming stripped 4 bases from V and 10 bases from J, with 17 bases between. The CDR3 sequence is CASSLLLEGGEQFF. The DNA for the CDR3 is TGTGCCAGCAGCCTCCTCTTGGAGGGCGGGGAGCAGTTCTTC. The entire variable domain, with the rest obtained from reference TRBV14 and TRBJ2-1, is as follows: EAGVTQFPSHSVIEKGQTVTLRCDPISGHDNLYWYRRVMGKEIKFLLHFVKESKQDESGMPNNRFLAERTGGTYSTLKVQPAELEDSGVYFCASSLLLEGGEQFFGPGTRLTVL.

This sequence joins TRBV5-5 and TRBJ1-2, with D perhaps TRBD1 (6 bases). CDR1 and CDR2 (germline): SGHKS, YYEKEE (reference sequence). The CDR3 length is 17 residues. The V and J ends lost 3 bases and 3 bases respectively, with 21 bases between them. The CDR3 DNA is TGTGCCAGCAGCTGGGCCCTTTCCCAGGGGTCTGACTATGGCTACACCTTC. This gives the protein CASSWALSQGSDYGYTF.